This T cell receptor beta chain was sequenced in a study of T cell repertoires in cytomegalovirus infection. Across the whole study: From public TCR beta signatures came an indication of both CMV infection and matching HLA type.

In TCRdb, the reads were re-called with MiXCR into one record per CDR3 protein. The profile shows roughly 200,000 distinct CDR3 sequences, roughly 9% of them singletons. Whole-study results and caveats: In two of eight donors, the top clonotype was HLA-C-restricted CMV-specific.

Trimming stripped 7 bases from V and 7 bases from J, with 16 bases between. CDR3 length: 14 amino acids. Germline values: CDR1 MDHEN, CDR2 SYDVKM. Of note for this clonotype: Its antigen is unidentified. The CDR3 end shows no conserved phenylalanine or tryptophan, and so a read error is likely.

The chain joins TRBV28 to TRBJ1-4, with D tentatively TRBD1 (6 bases). Sequenced input: PBMCs. This TCR came from a human donor in good health (CMV status not recorded). Some clones in this sample may be carry-over from other donors' samples. Written as DNA, the CDR3 is TGTGCCAGCACCAAACAGGGCACAGGTGAAAAACTGTTTGTT. It is translated as CASTKQGTGEKLFV.